Below, 25 T cell receptor beta chains from the same sample are listed, as sequenced in a study of CD8+CD57+ T cells in acquired aplastic anemia. CDR3 and TCR beta VDJ profiling relied on genomic DNA as the template. MiXCR was run by TCRdb on the reads, yielding one entry per CDR3 protein. The sample lists around 170,000 distinct CDR3 sequences, around half seen once, with approximately 9.7% in the top ten. Patients chosen for sequencing had CD8+CD57+ cells that had expanded, as shown by flow cytometry. Sequencing was done on a sample of sorted CD4+, CD8+, or CD8+CD57+ T cells (not recorded which) from PBMCs. These receptors originate from a human donor with aplastic anemia.

The chain couples TRBV29-1 to TRBJ2-5; TRBD1 is a possible D gene (7 bases). V was trimmed by 0 bases and J by 4 bases, leaving 9 bases between them. CDR1 and CDR2 (germline): SQVTM, ANQGSEA. This CDR3 contains 13 residues. The CDR3 DNA sequence: TGCAGCGTTGAAGATCAGGGGGGAGAGACCCAGTACTTC. Residues: CSVEDQGGETQYF.

This clonotype has at least ten counts. The V call is TRBV12-3 or TRBV12-4, the J call TRBJ2-7, with D maybe TRBD2 (6 bases). V was pared by 4 bases and J by 2 bases, with 18 bases between. The CDR3 length is 16 residues. The CDR3 region is CASSSSPAGRPYEQYF. DNA of the CDR3: TGTGCCAGCAGTTCTAGCCCCGCAGGGAGGCCCTACGAGCAGTACTTC.

This clonotype was detected many times. The CDR3 here is CASSQDRGGTGYTF. The DNA of the CDR3 is TGCGCCAGCAGCCAAGATCGGGGGGGCACTGGCTACACCTTC. This chain joins TRBV4-1 and TRBJ1-2; a weak D match, TRBD1 (6 bases). V was shortened by 0 bases and J by 7 bases, with 12 bases between the two germline ends. From germline, CDR1 is MGHRA and CDR2 YSYEKL. This CDR3 region has 14 residues.

This clonotype was seen many times. The J gene is TRBJ2-1, the V gene TRBV6-1; the D is unclear. The V gene's germline CDR1 is MNHNS and CDR2 SASEGT. The CDR3 totals 14 residues. With 7 bases removed from V and 0 bases from J, the gap between germline ends came to 10 bases. Here the CDR3 reads CASTPSRSYNEQFF. The CDR3 DNA follows: TGTGCCAGCACCCCCAGTCGCTCCTACAATGAGCAGTTCTTC.

This chain uses TRBV30 with TRBJ2-7; the D gene could be TRBD1 or TRBD2 (6 bases each). This CDR3 spans 15 amino acids. The V gene's germline CDR1 is GTSNPN and CDR2 SVGIG (reference sequence). The CDR3: CALEVGGLTLYEQYF. In DNA, the CDR3 is TGTGCACTGGAGGTGGGGGGCCTTACCCTATACGAGCAGTACTTC.

Concerning this clonotype itself: A much larger clone differs by one base, so this may be a read error. The J gene is TRBJ1-1, the V gene TRBV12-3 or TRBV12-4; D gene ambiguous. The CDR3 sequence is 14 residues long. The CDR3 sequence: CASTLGLVNTEASF. CDR3 nucleotide sequence: TGTGCCAGCACCTTAGGGTTGGTGAACACTGAAGCTTCCTTT.

This clonotype was observed many times. V gene TRBV5-5 combines with J gene TRBJ2-3; no reliable D call. Trimming took off 0 bases at V and 0 bases at J, with 5 bases between the two ends. CDR1 and CDR2 from the germline V gene are SGHKS and YYEKEE (reference sequence). This CDR3 contains 14 residues. The CDR3 sequence is CASSLGYSTDTQYF. The CDR3 DNA follows: TGTGCCAGCAGCTTGGGCTATAGCACAGATACGCAGTATTTT.

The chain joins TRBV19 to TRBJ2-3; D is undetermined. The CDR3 contains 13 residues. Deletions cut 4 bases from V and 3 bases from J, with 8 bases between. Germline V lookup: CDR1 LNHDA, CDR2 SQIVND (reference sequence). DNA for the CDR3: TGTGCCAGTAGTAGAATGGCGACAGATACGCAGTATTTT. This codes for CASSRMATDTQYF. Full variable domain (remainder filled in from reference TRBV19 and TRBJ2-3): DGGITQSPKYLFRKEGQNVTLSCEQNLNHDAMYWYRQDPGQGLRLIYYSQIVNDFQKGDIAEGYSVSREKKESFPLTVTSAQKNPTAFYLCASSRMATDTQYFGPGTRLTVL.

The rearrangement joins TRBV2 to TRBJ1-3; D is possibly TRBD1 (5 bases). The V and J ends lost 1 base and 2 bases respectively, with 15 bases between them. The germline CDR1 and CDR2 sequences are SNHLY and FYNNEI. This CDR3 spans 17 amino acids. As DNA, the CDR3 is TGTGCCAGCAGTGAAGATCGAACGGCGACAGCTGGAAACACCATATATTTT. It encodes CASSEDRTATAGNTIYF.

The gene calls are TRBV19 and TRBJ2-7, with 9 bases that match TRBD2. Germline V gene lookup returns CDR1 LNHDA and CDR2 SQIVND (reference sequence). The CDR3 is made up of 15 amino acids. The ends lost 5 bases at V and 1 base at J; junction bases unmatched: 6. In DNA form, the CDR3 reads TGTGCCAGTAGTCCGCGGACTAGCGTATCCTACGAGCAGTACTTC. Amino acid sequence: CASSPRTSVSYEQYF.

This clonotype was observed a handful of times. With a much larger clone just one base away, this may be a read error. The chain recombines TRBV9 with TRBJ2-3; D ambiguous. The CDR3 has 14 residues. The germline V and J ends were trimmed by 3 bases and 5 bases, with 13 bases remaining between them. Germline loops: CDR1 SGDLS, CDR2 YYNGEE. This CDR3 is CASSAQVFGDTQYF. CDR3 DNA: TGTGCCAGCAGCGCTCAGGTCTTCGGAGATACGCAGTATTTT. The variable domain in full, completed from reference TRBV9 and TRBJ2-3, reads DSGVTQTPKHLITATGQRVTLRCSPRSGDLSVYWYQQSLDQGLQFLIQYYNGEERAKGNILERFSAQQFPDLHSELNLSSLELGDSALYFCASSAQVFGDTQYFGPGTRLTVL.

The V gene is TRBV2, the J gene TRBJ1-5, with TRBD1 matching 7 bases. This CDR3 region has 14 residues. The germline V gene has CDR1 SNHLY and CDR2 FYNNEI. V dropped 7 bases and J dropped 1; count of bases not matched to a gene: 4. Written as DNA, the CDR3 is TGTGCCAGCACCTTGACAGGGAGCAATCAGCCCCAGCATTTT. Amino acid sequence: CASTLTGSNQPQHF.

This chain links TRBV29-1 with TRBJ2-7; no clear D gene. The germline V gene encodes CDR1 SQVTM and CDR2 ANQGSEA. CDR3 size: 13 residues. Trimming shortened V by 4 bases and J by 1 base, and 11 bases separated the two germline ends. CDR3 nucleotides: TGCAGCGTTGTGGGCAGGCTTTCCTACGAGCAGTACTTC. As protein: CSVVGRLSYEQYF.

The chain recombines TRBV20-1 with TRBJ2-7, with D possibly matching TRBD1 (5 bases). Germline V gives CDR1 DFQATT, CDR2 SNEGSKA (reference sequence). With 0 bases removed from V and 3 bases from J, the gap between germline ends came to 12 bases. The CDR3 contains 14 residues. The CDR3 spells CSARDRAGYYEQYF. DNA for the CDR3: TGCAGTGCTAGAGATCGGGCAGGGTACTACGAGCAGTACTTC.

To note about this clonotype: Compared with germline, one end of the junction differs, possibly owing to a read error. This chain uses TRBV7-3 with TRBJ1-5; D is unclear. The CDR3 spans 13 residues. CDR1 is SGHTA, CDR2 FQGTGA, per germline. CDR3 sequence reads: CASSLTVNQPQHF. In DNA form, the CDR3 reads TGTGCCAGCAGCTTAACGGTCAATCAGCCTCAGCATTTT. Drawing the rest from reference TRBV7-3 and TRBJ1-5, the complete variable domain is GAGVSQTPSNKVTEKGKYVELRCDPISGHTALYWYRQSLGQGPEFLIYFQGTGAADDSGLPNDRFFAVRPEGSVSTLKIQRTERGDSAVYLCASSLTVNQPQHFGDGTRLSIL.

The J gene is TRBJ2-5, the V gene TRBV4-3; 11 nucleotides align to TRBD2. The germline V gene has CDR1 LGHNA and CDR2 YSLEER. The CDR3 sequence is 14 residues long. V dropped 8 bases and J dropped 5; count of bases not matched to a gene: 7. CDR3: CASGTSGSLETQYF. CDR3 nucleotide sequence: TGCGCCAGCGGTACTAGCGGGAGTTTGGAGACCCAGTACTTC.

The chain is built from TRBV15 and TRBJ2-7; D remains ambiguous. The CDR3 contains 13 residues. CDR1 and CDR2 from the germline V gene are LNHNV and YYDKDF (reference sequence). Trimming cost V 1 base and J 5 bases, with 9 bases left between them. CDR3 DNA sequence: TGTGCCACCAGCAGAGCCCCCTTGGACGAGCAGTACTTC. As protein: CATSRAPLDEQYF.

For the CDR3, the DNA is TGTGCCCCACGGACGGGGGAAAAGTTGTTTTTT. Amino acid sequence: CAPRTGEKLFF. This sequence joins TRBV2 and TRBJ2-2, with D possibly TRBD2 on 6 matching bases. Germline CDR1 SNHLY, CDR2 FYNNEI. Trimming removed 11 bases from V and 15 bases from J, with 19 bases in between. This CDR3 spans 11 amino acids.

This chain uses TRBV15 with TRBJ2-2; 8 positions agree with TRBD2. Per germline, CDR1 LNHNV and CDR2 YYDKDF (reference sequence). This CDR3 spans 15 amino acids. The J segment lost 6 bases and the V segment lost 6 bases, leaving 9 bases of the junction unmatched. The CDR3 nucleotides are TGTGCCACCAGTCCAACGGGAGGGTTGGCCGGGGAGCTGTTTTTT. Translated, it gives CATSPTGGLAGELFF.

There are many counts of this clonotype. The chain employs TRBV27 and TRBJ1-2; D unclear. This CDR3 spans 13 amino acids. Per germline, CDR1 MNHEY and CDR2 SMNVEV (reference sequence). V gave up 7 bases and J gave up 4 bases, with 13 bases separating them. DNA of the CDR3: TGTGCCAGCACGAGGAAAGGGCTCTATGGCTACACCTTC. Residues: CASTRKGLYGYTF.

Ten or more counts support this clonotype. The genes are TRBV12-3 or TRBV12-4 and TRBJ2-3, with TRBD1 as a possible D gene (6 bases). The CDR3 runs to 14 residues. The germline V and J ends were trimmed by 6 bases and 2 bases, with 12 bases remaining between them. The CDR3 sequence: CASRKQGHTDTQYF. The CDR3 DNA sequence: TGTGCCAGCAGGAAACAGGGCCACACAGATACGCAGTATTTT.

The V and J genes are TRBV16 and TRBJ1-6; D is unclear. Germline-derived CDR1 and CDR2 are KGHSY and FQNENV. The V and J ends lost 2 bases and 2 bases respectively, with 7 bases between them. The CDR3 contains 15 residues. In DNA form, the CDR3 reads TGTGCCAGCAGCCAAACGACCACCTATAATTCACCCCTCCACTTT. Translated, it gives CASSQTTTYNSPLHF.

The rearrangement uses TRBV15 and TRBJ2-7; D might be TRBD1 or TRBD2, each matching 5 bases. The CDR3 consists of 14 residues. Trimming left V 1 base short and J 3 bases short, with 10 bases between. CDR1 and CDR2 (germline): LNHNV, YYDKDF (reference sequence). CDR3 amino acids: CATSRAEDNYEQYF. In DNA form, the CDR3 reads TGTGCCACCAGCAGAGCGGAGGACAACTACGAGCAGTACTTC. Full variable domain (outside the CDR3, taken from reference TRBV15 and TRBJ2-7): DAMVIQNPRYQVTQFGKPVTLSCSQTLNHNVMYWYQQKSSQAPKLLFHYYDKDFNNEADTPDNFQSRRPNTSFCFLDIRSPGLGDTAMYLCATSRAEDNYEQYFGPGTRLTVT.

This clonotype was counted many times. The rearrangement links TRBV24-1 to TRBJ2-1, with D maybe TRBD2 (6 bases). The germline CDR1 and CDR2 sequences are KGHDR and SFDVKD. V dropped 11 bases and J dropped 10 bases, with 17 bases sitting between them. CDR3 length: 12 amino acids. The CDR3 nucleotides are TGTGCCATCGGCCGCGGGATCCGGGAGCAGTTCTTC. It translates to CAIGRGIREQFF.

V gene TRBV2 combines with J gene TRBJ1-4; D not certain. The CDR3 spans 12 residues. Germline CDR1 SNHLY, CDR2 FYNNEI. V dropped 8 bases and J dropped 9 bases, with 13 bases sitting between them. The CDR3 loop reads CASLTGRKKLFF. CDR3 nucleotides: TGTGCCAGCCTCACGGGCAGGAAAAAACTGTTTTTT.